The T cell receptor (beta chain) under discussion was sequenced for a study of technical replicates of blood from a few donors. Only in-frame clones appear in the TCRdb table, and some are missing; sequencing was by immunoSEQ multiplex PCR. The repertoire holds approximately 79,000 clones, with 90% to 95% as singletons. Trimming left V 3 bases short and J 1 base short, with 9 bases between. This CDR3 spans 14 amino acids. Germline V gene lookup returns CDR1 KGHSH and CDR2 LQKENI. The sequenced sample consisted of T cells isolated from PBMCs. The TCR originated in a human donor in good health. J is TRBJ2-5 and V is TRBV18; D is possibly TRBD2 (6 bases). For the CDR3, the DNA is TGTGCCAGCTCACCTCCGGGACTCCAAGAGACCCAGTACTTC. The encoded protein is CASSPPGLQETQYF.